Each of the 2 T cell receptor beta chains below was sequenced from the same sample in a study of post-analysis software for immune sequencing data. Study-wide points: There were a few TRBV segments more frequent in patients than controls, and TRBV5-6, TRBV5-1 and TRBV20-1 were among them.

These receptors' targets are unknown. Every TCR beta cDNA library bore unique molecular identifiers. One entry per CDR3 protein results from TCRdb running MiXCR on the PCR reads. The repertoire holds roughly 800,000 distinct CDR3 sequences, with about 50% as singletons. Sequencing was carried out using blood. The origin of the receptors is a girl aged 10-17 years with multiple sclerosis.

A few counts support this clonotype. The CDR3 loop reads CAISTRRKGVKTSTDTQYF. The CDR3 coding sequence is TGTGCCATCAGTACCCGTAGAAAGGGGGTGAAGACCAGCACAGATACGCAGTATTTT. V is TRBV10-3 and J is TRBJ2-3; the D gene is possibly TRBD1 (6 bases). This CDR3 is built from 19 residues. From germline, CDR1 is ENHRY and CDR2 SYGVKD. Trimming stripped 5 bases from V and 0 bases from J, with 24 bases between.

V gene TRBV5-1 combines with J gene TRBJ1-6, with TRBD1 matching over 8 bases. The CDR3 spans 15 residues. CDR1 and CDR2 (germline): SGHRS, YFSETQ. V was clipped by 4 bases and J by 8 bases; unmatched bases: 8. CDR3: CASSPSGQVDSPLHF. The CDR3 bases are TGCGCCAGCAGCCCCTCGGGACAGGTTGATTCACCCCTCCACTTT.